This entry features one T cell receptor (beta chain) sequence. The sample belongs to a study of control samples from healthy donors and cancer patients. Sequencing used immunoSEQ multiplex PCR; TCRdb keeps in-frame clones, though not all of them. The sample includes about 160,000 clones, 96% of them seen just once. CDR3 size: 17 residues. The receptor was isolated from a woman in her 30s in good health. This chain links TRBV21-1 with TRBJ1-1. TRBV21-1 is a pseudogene segment. Sequencing was done on a sample of blood. The CDR3 DNA reads as TGTGCCAGCAGCTCTCCCGCGCCAGGAGGTGGGAACACTGAAGCTTTCTTT. This sequence encodes CASSSPAPGGGNTEAFF.